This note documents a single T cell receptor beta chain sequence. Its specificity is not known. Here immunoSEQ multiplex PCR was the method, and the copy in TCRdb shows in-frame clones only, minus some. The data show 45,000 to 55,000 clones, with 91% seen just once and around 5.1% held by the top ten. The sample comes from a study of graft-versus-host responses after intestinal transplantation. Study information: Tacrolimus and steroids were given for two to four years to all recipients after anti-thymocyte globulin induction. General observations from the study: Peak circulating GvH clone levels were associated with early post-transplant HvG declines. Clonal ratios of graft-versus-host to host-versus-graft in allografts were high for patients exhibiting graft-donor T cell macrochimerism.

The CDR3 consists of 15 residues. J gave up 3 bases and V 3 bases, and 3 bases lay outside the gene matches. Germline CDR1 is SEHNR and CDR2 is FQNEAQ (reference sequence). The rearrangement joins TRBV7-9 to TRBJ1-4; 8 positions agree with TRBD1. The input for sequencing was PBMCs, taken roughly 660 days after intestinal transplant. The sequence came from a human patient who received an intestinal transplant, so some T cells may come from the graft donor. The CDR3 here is CASSFPTGANEKLFF. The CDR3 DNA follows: TGTGCCAGCAGCTTCCCGACAGGGGCTAATGAAAAACTGTTTTTT.